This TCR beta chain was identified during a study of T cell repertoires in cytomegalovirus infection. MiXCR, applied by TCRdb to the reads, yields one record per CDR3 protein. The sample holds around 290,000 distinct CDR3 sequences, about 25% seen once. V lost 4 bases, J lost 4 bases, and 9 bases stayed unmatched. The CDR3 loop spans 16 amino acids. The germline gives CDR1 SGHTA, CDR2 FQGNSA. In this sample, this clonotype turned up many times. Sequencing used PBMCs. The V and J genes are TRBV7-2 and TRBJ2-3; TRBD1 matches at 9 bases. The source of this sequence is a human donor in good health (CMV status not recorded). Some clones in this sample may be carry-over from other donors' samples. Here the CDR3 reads CASSWPGQGFSDTQYF. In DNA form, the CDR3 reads TGTGCCAGCAGCTGGCCGGGACAGGGTTTTTCAGATACGCAGTATTTT.